This T cell receptor beta chain was profiled in a study of T cell clones after liver transplantation. This CDR3 spans 11 amino acids. In germline, CDR1 is LNHDA, CDR2 SQIVND (reference sequence). V lost 7 bases and J lost 13, with 17 bases in between. Sequencing was performed with immunoSEQ multiplex PCR; in TCRdb, only in-frame clones are kept and a portion is missing. The table has about 19,000 clones, over 70% seen once. This sequence was found in a human donor who received a liver transplant. V gene TRBV19 combines with J gene TRBJ2-7; possibly TRBD1 for D (6 bases). The material sequenced was CD8+ T cells from blood, taken before liver transplant. CDR3 protein: CASTSGTTVYF. CDR3 nucleotide sequence: TGTGCCAGTACTTCCGGGACAACGGTTTACTTC. The whole variable domain, filled in from reference TRBV19 and TRBJ2-7, reads DGGITQSPKYLFRKEGQNVTLSCEQNLNHDAMYWYRQDPGQGLRLIYYSQIVNDFQKGDIAEGYSVSREKKESFPLTVTSAQKNPTAFYLCASTSGTTVYFGPGTRLTVT.